Below are 5 T cell receptor beta chains sequenced from a single sample in a study of OX40 agonist ivuxolimab in advanced cancers. Assay: immunoSEQ multiplex PCR; the TCRdb copy retains only in-frame clones and omits some. The profile shows tens of thousands of clones, 85% to 95% of them singletons. The sequencing here drew on CD4+ or CD8+ T cells sorted from blood, taken in a trial of the OX40 agonist ivuxolimab. Every receptor here comes from an adult with an advanced solid tumor such as melanoma, head and neck, liver or kidney cancer.

The V call is TRBV18, the J call TRBJ2-1; D remains ambiguous. The V and J ends lost 4 bases and 5 bases respectively, with 6 bases between them. Per germline, CDR1 KGHSH and CDR2 LQKENI. There are 12 residues in the CDR3. The CDR3 reads CASSRADNEQFF. Here the CDR3 DNA reads TGTGCCAGCTCACGAGCCGACAATGAGCAGTTCTTC.

This sequence joins TRBV7-2 and TRBJ2-2; either TRBD1 or TRBD2 may fit D (6 bases each). There are 13 residues in the CDR3. Germline CDR1 reads SGHTA; CDR2 reads FQGNSA. The germline V and J ends were trimmed by 1 base and 8 bases, with 8 bases remaining between them. Written as DNA, the CDR3 is TGTGCCAGCAGCTTAGAGGGGGGTGGGGAGCTGTTTTTT. Protein sequence: CASSLEGGGELFF.

CDR3 residues: CAWTGLAGVGSEQYF. The CDR3 coding sequence is TGTGCCTGGACGGGACTAGCGGGAGTTGGCTCCGAGCAGTACTTC. The V and J genes are TRBV30 and TRBJ2-7; 14 nucleotides align to TRBD2. This CDR3 spans 15 amino acids. Trimming at V came to 4 bases and at J to 6 bases, leaving 8 bases not matched to a gene. Germline V gene data show CDR1 as GTSNPN and CDR2 as SVGIG (reference sequence).

V and J are TRBV12-5 and TRBJ2-3; perhaps TRBD2 as D (5 bases). CDR1 is LGHNT, CDR2 FRNRAP, per germline. The ends were cut back, 8 bases at V and 1 base at J, with 13 bases in the middle. There are 14 residues in the CDR3. The CDR3 is CASSDGVGTDTQYF. CDR3 nucleotide sequence: TGTGCTAGTTCTGACGGGGTGGGCACAGATACGCAGTATTTT.

The chain employs TRBV27 and TRBJ1-4; D gene unclear. This CDR3 has 14 residues. The germline CDR1 and CDR2 sequences are MNHEY and SMNVEV (reference sequence). The V end was cut by 3 bases, the J end by 0 bases, with 5 bases between. The CDR3 reads CASSLPATNEKLFF. The CDR3 DNA reads TGTGCCAGCAGTTTGCCGGCAACTAATGAAAAACTGTTTTTT.